This T cell receptor (beta chain) is drawn from a study of PD-L1 blockade in urothelial cancer. TCRdb's copy holds only in-frame clones and misses some; the assay was immunoSEQ multiplex PCR. The sample includes around 100,000 clones, roughly nine tenths seen only once; the top ten take 0.75% to 0.95%. This CDR3 region has 14 residues. Trimming at V came to 4 bases and at J to 7 bases, leaving 5 bases not matched to a gene. Germline CDR1 reads MNHEY; CDR2 reads SMNVEV (reference sequence). The sequence was collected from a woman aged 80 or over with urothelial cancer. The sample was PBMCs, taken around atezolizumab (anti-PD-L1) treatment. The V and J genes are TRBV27 and TRBJ2-2, with 8 bases aligning to TRBD1. CDR3 residues: CASSSNRGSGELFF. As DNA, the CDR3 is TGTGCCAGCAGTTCTAACAGGGGGAGCGGGGAGCTGTTTTTT.